This TCR beta chain was identified in a study of PD-L1 blockade in urothelial cancer. Study in general: Atezolizumab, begun by patients in about 2014, was given at 1,200 mg intravenously every 3 weeks. Peripheral blood specimens exhibited a median yield of around 140,000 T cells. Samples of blood were analyzed 3 weeks (second dose) and 6 weeks after treatment start.

General study results and limits: Clones that were tumor-associated expanded more in the blood of durable-benefit patients at 3 weeks.

The time point was: pretreatment peripheral blood. This clone was observed a single time. Its matching antigen is unknown. V was cut by 7 bases and J by 3 bases, with 9 bases left in between. The CDR3 is made up of 12 amino acids. Looked up from germline, CDR1 is MNHEY and CDR2 is SVGAGI. The assay was immunoSEQ multiplex PCR, and TCRdb's table has in-frame clones only and misses some. The sample lists roughly 52,000 clones; around 74% were seen once. The clonotype originates from a man aged 65-85 years with urothelial cancer. The sample was PBMCs, taken around atezolizumab (anti-PD-L1) treatment. The chain carries TRBV6-5 and TRBJ1-2; D unclear. CDR3 sequence (DNA): TGTGCCAGCAAGCGGGGTGACTATGGCTACACCTTC. Its protein product is CASKRGDYGYTF.